These T cell receptor beta chains were read from a single sample in a study of beta chain features in type 1 diabetes. Here immunoSEQ multiplex PCR was the method, and the copy in TCRdb shows in-frame clones only, minus some. This table holds about 450,000 clones, roughly 11% found once. The sequencing input was naive CD4+ T cells from blood. These receptors were collected from a woman younger than 30 in good health. The CDR3 runs from the conserved cysteine through the conserved F or W.

v_call cdr3_aa
TRBV4-3 CASSQAYDKQETQYF
TRBV18 CASSQDRGNSPLHF
TRBV7-2 CASSPRLGSGANVLTF
TRBV18 CASSRSSSHTEAFF
TRBV20-1 CSASKVGEQYF
TRBV7-2 CASNKGVPTYNEQFF
TRBV4-3 CASSHRLVADTQYF
TRBV9 CASSPDTYNSPLHF
TRBV25-1 CASQRQGLNTEAFF
TRBV5-1 CASSWGTGNSPLHF
TRBV19 CASSMRMDSTYEQYF
TRBV2 CASSVGLHLDEQFF
TRBV7-9 CASSPHIDTQYF
TRBV6-6 CASSYWVNEQFF
TRBV14 CASSSVRGTGELFF
TRBV7-9 CASSLDWGDSNQPQHF
TRBV13 CASRRTGERYNEQFF
TRBV4-2 CASSQDMWIVGSRRVRNEQFF
TRBV7-9 CASSPPLGQGDGYTF
TRBV29-1 CSVRQGKQWEQFF
TRBV7-2 CASSREGLTNEKLFF
TRBV7-8 CASSLALWTATDIQYF
TRBV7-2 CASSLVGTYQFF
TRBV18 CASSPEQETQYF
TRBV10-3 CAISESSGSVDTQYF
TRBV15 CATPIGPPNEQETQYF
TRBV2 CATKGYTEAFF
TRBV4-3 CASSLDRDKLRRPSTDTQYF
TRBV7-2 CASSLSSYEQYF